This is a list of T cell receptor beta chains from one sample in a study of shared T cell receptors in the human thymus. Generated by immunoSEQ multiplex PCR, the TCRdb table keeps only in-frame clones and is missing some. The sample lists a few hundred thousand clones, about 95% occurring once. Sequenced input: thymocytes. These receptors were taken from a human donor. CDR3s include the opening cysteine and the closing phenylalanine or tryptophan. The D gene is left open where the match is weak. Expanded clones get a size class; other rows say once, few or many, or leave the size out.

D gene | clone size | J gene | V gene | CDR3 protein | CDR3 DNA
NA | NA | TRBJ2-3 | TRBV19 | CASSIDPNRDHNTDTQYF | TGTGCCAGTAGTATAGATCCGAACCGGGACCACAACACAGATACGCAGTATTTT
TRBD1 | NA | TRBJ2-1 | TRBV6-1 | CASSEWDSPWDEQFF | TGTGCCAGCAGTGAATGGGACAGCCCCTGGGATGAGCAGTTCTTC
NA | NA | TRBJ2-7 | TRBV18 | CASSPPGFSYEQYF | TGTGCCAGCTCACCACCGGGATTTTCCTACGAGCAGTACTTC
TRBD2 | few | TRBJ2-5 | TRBV27 | CASSCSGSRETQYF | TGTGCCAGCAGTTGTAGCGGGAGCCGGGAGACCCAGTACTTC
NA | NA | TRBJ1-5 | TRBV6-1 | CASSEAGWAGPYNQPQHF | TGTGCCAGCAGTGAAGCAGGTTGGGCAGGCCCTTACAATCAGCCCCAGCATTTT
NA | NA | TRBJ2-3 | TRBV30 | CAWRRTHTDTQYF | TGTGCCTGGAGGAGAACCCACACAGATACGCAGTATTTT
TRBD1 | NA | TRBJ2-1 | TRBV27 | CASSLEGGFYNEQFF | TGTGCCAGCAGTTTGGAAGGGGGCTTCTACAATGAGCAGTTCTTC
TRBD1 | once | TRBJ1-1 | TRBV27 | CASRRTGGGGAFF | TGTGCCAGCAGGAGGACAGGGGGAGGGGGAGCTTTCTTT
NA | NA | TRBJ1-1 | TRBV7-2 | CASSDSSWGRVTEAFF | TGTGCCAGCAGCGATTCCTCTTGGGGTAGGGTCACTGAAGCTTTCTTT
NA | NA | TRBJ1-1 | TRBV7-9 | CASSPWGVSAFF | TGTGCCAGCAGCCCGTGGGGGGTTTCAGCTTTCTTT
NA | NA | TRBJ1-6 | TRBV5-1 | CASTSDSRRIVAPLHF | TGCGCCAGCACCTCGGACAGCCGGAGGATAGTGGCACCCCTCCACTTT
TRBD2 | NA | TRBJ2-3 | TRBV10-3 | CAIKGGLAVSSTDTQYF | TGTGCCATCAAAGGGGGACTAGCGGTATCTAGCACAGATACGCAGTATTTT
TRBD2 | NA | TRBJ2-2 | TRBV4-2 | CASSQARLAGGGTGELFF | TGTGCCAGCAGCCAAGCCCGACTAGCGGGAGGAGGTACCGGGGAGCTGTTTTTT
NA | NA | TRBJ1-1 | TRBV19 | CASTRENTEAFF | TGTGCCAGTACTAGGGAGAACACTGAAGCTTTCTTT
NA | NA | TRBJ2-1 | TRBV6-1 | CASSEYLRGERGEQFF | TGTGCCAGCAGTGAGTACCTCAGGGGGGAGAGGGGTGAGCAGTTCTTC
NA | NA | TRBJ1-3 | TRBV27 | CASSLSAGSGNTIYF | TGTGCCAGCAGTTTATCAGCAGGCTCTGGAAACACCATATATTTT
NA | NA | TRBJ2-7 | TRBV6-1 | CASQDWGSAYEQYF | TGTGCCAGCCAAGACTGGGGCAGCGCCTACGAGCAGTACTTC
NA | NA | TRBJ2-1 | TRBV19 | CASRNGRETSYNEQFF | TGTGCCAGTAGAAACGGGAGAGAGACCTCCTACAATGAGCAGTTCTTC
NA | NA | TRBJ2-6 | TRBV23-1 | CASHFLANVLTF | TGCGCCAGTCACTTCCTAGCCAACGTCCTGACTTTC
TRBD2 | NA | TRBJ2-7 | TRBV27 | CASSPLRREVVEQYF | TGTGCCAGCAGTCCTCTCCGGCGGGAGGTCGTCGAGCAGTACTTC
NA | NA | TRBJ2-7 | TRBV7-2 | CASSLAEGPTYEQYF | TGTGCCAGCAGCTTAGCTGAGGGTCCGACCTACGAGCAGTACTTC
TRBD2 | NA | TRBJ2-1 | TRBV6-5 | CASSRTLAGGGEQFF | TGTGCCAGCAGTAGGACCCTAGCGGGAGGGGGTGAGCAGTTCTTC